The 9 T cell receptor beta chains below come from one sample, sequenced in a study of regulatory T cells in long-lasting Graves disease. Time point defined: newly diagnosed GD, antithyroid drugs for less than 3 months. PBMC-extracted RNA yielded the TCR library. Assembly of TCR beta libraries relied on iRepertoire HTBI primers together with Arm-PCR of CDR3 regions. TCRdb redid the calling of the multiplex PCR reads with MiXCR, one entry per CDR3 protein. Among approximately 440,000 distinct CDR3 sequences listed, around 15% were seen once. This sample also appeared in a second study, on T cells in Graves' hyperthyroidism and ophthalmopathy.

Sequenced here: peripheral blood mononuclear cells (PBMCs), sampled at new diagnosis, from a patient treated with antithyroid drugs. These receptors originate from a man aged 35 to 55 with Graves disease.

In its sample, this clonotype was seen many times. The chain is built from TRBV20-1 and TRBJ1-6; D remains ambiguous. The CDR3 length is 13 residues. CDR1 and CDR2 from the germline V gene are DFQATT and SNEGSKA (reference sequence). CDR3 residues: CTPIADYNSPLHF. CDR3 coding DNA: TGCACTCCAATCGCAGACTATAATTCACCCCTCCACTTT.

This clonotype was seen more than once but under ten times. The CDR3 protein is CASSETAQTSYEQYF. The CDR3 nucleotides read TGCGCCAGCAGTGAGACTGCCCAGACTAGCTACGAGCAGTACTTC. V gene TRBV10-1 combines with J gene TRBJ2-7; D is possibly TRBD2 (6 bases). CDR3 length: 15 residues. Between the trimmed V and J ends, which lost 2 bases and 3 bases, there was a span of 14 bases. CDR1 and CDR2 (germline): WNHNN, SYGVQD (reference sequence).

The chain is built from TRBV3-1 and TRBJ2-5, with 10 bases aligning to TRBD2. Per the germline V gene, CDR1 is LGHDT and CDR2 is YNNKEL (reference sequence). The CDR3 consists of 16 residues. V dropped 4 bases and J dropped 2; count of bases not matched to a gene: 7. The CDR3 is CASSLKGLARQETQYF. CDR3 in DNA: TGTGCCAGCAGCCTCAAGGGACTAGCGCGACAAGAGACCCAGTACTTC.

This clonotype was counted many times. The chain carries TRBV24-1 and TRBJ2-3, with 11 positions matching TRBD2. The germline gives CDR1 KGHDR, CDR2 SFDVKD. Trimming at V came to 4 bases and at J to 4 bases, leaving 3 bases not matched to a gene. This CDR3 has 15 amino acids. In DNA form, the CDR3 reads TGTGCCACCAGTGACACGGGACTAGCGGCAGATACGCAGTATTTT. It specifies CATSDTGLAADTQYF.

Comments on this clonotype: One junction end disagrees with the germline gene, perhaps due to a read error. The chain links TRBV6-2 or TRBV6-3 to TRBJ2-1; D may be TRBD2 (6 bases). Germline V gene data show CDR1 as MNHEY and CDR2 as SVGEGT. This CDR3 region has 14 residues. DNA of the CDR3: TGTCCCAGCAGTAGCGGAGGCTCCTACAATGAGCAGTTCTTC. This sequence encodes CPSSSGGSYNEQFF.

This clonotype was detected only a few times. This chain links TRBV20-1 with TRBJ2-1; 11 nucleotides match TRBD2. Per germline, CDR1 DFQATT and CDR2 SNEGSKA (reference sequence). The V segment lost 5 bases and the J segment 7 bases; nucleotides outside the gene matches: 25. The CDR3 has 20 amino acids. Here the CDR3 reads CSADPGETGPSGRRMNEQFF. CDR3 nucleotide sequence: TGCAGTGCTGACCCCGGGGAGACCGGGCCTAGCGGGAGGAGGATGAATGAGCAGTTCTTC.

This clonotype was seen repeatedly, ten times or more. The chain recombines TRBV5-1 with TRBJ2-1; D gene uncertain. V lost 3 bases and J 8 bases, leaving 15 bases between the germline ends. Germline lookup yields CDR1 SGHRS and CDR2 YFSETQ. CDR3 length equals 14 residues. The CDR3 reads CASSWGPRGDEQFF. CDR3 nucleotides: TGCGCCAGCAGCTGGGGTCCAAGAGGCGATGAGCAGTTCTTC.

V gene TRBV6-2 or TRBV6-3 combines with J gene TRBJ1-6; the D gene is possibly TRBD1 (5 bases). The CDR3 has 16 amino acids. Germline CDR1 MNHEY, CDR2 SVGEGT. Deletions cut 6 bases from V and 6 bases from J, with 18 bases between. CDR3 loop: CASSASGIRANSPLHF. The CDR3 DNA is TGTGCCAGCAGCGCCTCAGGGATTAGAGCTAATTCACCCCTCCACTTT.

With respect to this clonotype: A much larger clone differs from this one at a single base, so this may be a read error. The V and J genes are TRBV10-3 and TRBJ2-3, with TRBD1 matching 9 bases. J was trimmed by 4 bases and V by 3 bases; bases with no gene match: 5. Looked up from germline, CDR1 is ENHRY and CDR2 is SYGVKD. CDR3 length: 15 residues. DNA for the CDR3: TGTGCCATCAGTGATGCGACAGGGGGACCAGATACGCAGTATTTT. It translates to CAISDATGGPDTQYF.